The next 18 T cell receptor beta chains were all read from a single sample in a study of blood T cell repertoires in COVID-19. TCRdb's table, derived via immunoSEQ multiplex PCR, lists solely in-frame clones and lacks some. Seen here are roughly 170,000 clones, about 86% observed once, and the top ten hold roughly 20%. Specimen: peripheral blood. The receptors stem from a man between 65 and 80 years old with active or convalescent COVID-19.

The chain employs TRBV6-5 and TRBJ1-1, with 10 positions matching TRBD1. The J segment lost 3 bases and the V segment lost 8 bases, leaving 6 bases of the junction unmatched. This CDR3 region has 14 residues. Per germline, CDR1 MNHEY and CDR2 SVGAGI. CDR3 loop: CASVRQGADTEAFF. The CDR3 DNA sequence: TGTGCCAGCGTCAGACAGGGGGCGGACACTGAAGCTTTCTTT.

This clone turned up a few times. The CDR3 reads CATTRGLENTGELFF. The CDR3 DNA follows: TGTGCCACGACCCGCGGGCTCGAAAACACCGGGGAGCTGTTTTTT. The chain employs TRBV15 and TRBJ2-2; the D gene is possibly TRBD2 (5 bases). V dropped 9 bases and J dropped 2 bases, with 16 bases sitting between them. The CDR3 loop spans 15 amino acids. Germline CDR1 and CDR2: LNHNV and YYDKDF (reference sequence).

This clone was counted between two and nine times. This chain connects TRBV30 to TRBJ1-3; the D is unclear. The CDR3 consists of 12 residues. V was pared by 3 bases and J by 1 base, with 4 bases between. Germline-derived CDR1 and CDR2 are GTSNPN and SVGIG (reference sequence). The chain's CDR3 is CAWRTSGNTIYF. Written as DNA, the CDR3 is TGTGCCTGGAGGACTTCTGGAAACACCATATATTTT.

J is TRBJ2-1 and V is TRBV7-2; D is perhaps TRBD1 (5 bases). V was pared by 1 base and J by 12 bases, with 19 bases between. The CDR3 consists of 15 residues. CDR1 SGHTA and CDR2 FQGNSA come from the germline V gene. For the CDR3, the DNA is TGTGCCAGCAGCTTAGGGCCCCCTGGGGCAGGGCCGCAGTTCTTC. The encoded protein is CASSLGPPGAGPQFF.

The chain combines TRBV19 with TRBJ1-2; 7 nucleotides match TRBD1. Per the germline V gene, CDR1 is LNHDA and CDR2 is SQIVND (reference sequence). This CDR3 contains 15 residues. Trimming removed 5 bases from V and 0 bases from J; junction bases left unmatched: 6. The CDR3, as DNA: TGTGCCAGTAGTGTCACAGGGGAAGCTAACTATGGCTACACCTTC. This sequence encodes CASSVTGEANYGYTF.

The chain is built from TRBV14 and TRBJ1-4; D unclear. Trimming took off 0 bases at V and 11 bases at J, with 7 bases between the two ends. This CDR3 has 12 amino acids. CDR1 is SGHDN, CDR2 FVKESK, per germline. CDR3 in amino acids: CASSQDYGKLFF. The CDR3 nucleotides are TGTGCCAGCAGCCAAGATTACGGGAAACTGTTTTTT.

This clone showed up just once. The chain recombines TRBV30 with TRBJ2-7, with TRBD2 matching over 8 bases. CDR1 is GTSNPN, CDR2 SVGIG, per germline (reference sequence). Unmatched junction bases numbered 9, after V lost 4 bases and J lost 4 bases. This CDR3 region has 14 residues. This chain's CDR3 is CAWIRSSGRYEQYF. DNA for the CDR3: TGTGCCTGGATCAGATCTAGCGGGCGGTACGAGCAGTACTTC.

The rearrangement links TRBV29-1 to TRBJ1-1; 9 positions match TRBD1. V gave up 3 bases and J gave up 4 bases; unmatched junction bases: 6. There are 14 residues in the CDR3. In germline, CDR1 is SQVTM, CDR2 ANQGSEA. In nucleotides, the CDR3 is TGCAGCGTTGAGGGGGGGACAGGGTTCACTGAAGCTTTCTTT. Its translation is CSVEGGTGFTEAFF.

CDR3 bases: TGCGCCAGCAGCTTGAGGCTAGCGGGGGCACAGGGAGATACGCAGTATTTT. It encodes CASSLRLAGAQGDTQYF. The chain is built from TRBV5-1 and TRBJ2-3, with 10 bases aligning to TRBD2. J gave up 5 bases and V 1 base, and 10 bases lay outside the gene matches. The germline gives CDR1 SGHRS, CDR2 YFSETQ. The CDR3 covers 17 residues.

The chain couples TRBV14 to TRBJ1-4; D gene unclear. The germline V gene encodes CDR1 SGHDN and CDR2 FVKESK. The CDR3 extends over 16 amino acids. Trimming stripped 3 bases from V and 7 bases from J, with 18 bases between. Here the CDR3 DNA reads TGTGCCAGCAGCCAGACCCTGCTGGGAGGTGCTGAAAAACTGTTTTTT. Its protein product is CASSQTLLGGAEKLFF.

The chain employs TRBV28 and TRBJ1-5; D is perhaps TRBD1 (5 bases). Trimming shortened V by 2 bases and J by 1 base, and 15 bases separated the two germline ends. The germline gives CDR1 MDHEN, CDR2 SYDVKM. The CDR3 contains 17 residues. The CDR3 region is CASSLTETGGSNQPQHF. CDR3 sequence (DNA): TGTGCCAGCAGTTTAACCGAAACGGGGGGGAGCAATCAGCCCCAGCATTTT.

The gene calls are TRBV30 and TRBJ1-2; tentatively, D is TRBD1 (5 bases). With 2 bases removed from V and 8 bases from J, the gap between germline ends came to 18 bases. This CDR3 is 14 amino acids long. CDR1 and CDR2 (germline): GTSNPN, SVGIG (reference sequence). The CDR3 DNA is TGTGCCTGGAGTTCAGGGATACAAGTGGGAGGCTACACCTTC. Encoded protein: CAWSSGIQVGGYTF.

The chain combines TRBV6-2 or TRBV6-3 with TRBJ1-1, with 8 bases aligning to TRBD1. The CDR3 has 16 amino acids. The J segment lost 1 base and the V segment lost 4 bases, leaving 8 bases of the junction unmatched. Germline assignment: CDR1 MNHEY and CDR2 SVGEGT. CDR3 sequence (DNA): TGTGCCAGCAGTTCGCACCCTGGACAGGGGAACACTGAAGCTTTCTTT. It codes for CASSSHPGQGNTEAFF.

The chain combines TRBV5-8 with TRBJ2-3, with unresolved D. Trimming took 0 bases from V and 1 from J, leaving 6 bases between them. The CDR3 loop spans 14 amino acids. Germline V CDR1 and CDR2: SGHTS, YDEGEE. CDR3 DNA: TGTGCCAGCAGCTTGGCCGCGCGCACAGATACGCAGTATTTT. It codes for CASSLAARTDTQYF.

This sequence joins TRBV6-2 or TRBV6-3 and TRBJ2-1; the match to TRBD2 covers 10 bases. The CDR3 sequence is 15 residues long. Per the germline V gene, CDR1 is MNHEY and CDR2 is SVGEGT. Trimming at V came to 4 bases and at J to 3 bases, leaving 3 bases not matched to a gene. The CDR3 loop is CASSSQREGYNEQFF. In nucleotides, the CDR3 is TGTGCCAGCAGTTCCCAGCGGGAGGGCTACAATGAGCAGTTCTTC.

V gene TRBV15 combines with J gene TRBJ1-1, with D possibly TRBD1 on 5 matching bases. CDR1 is LNHNV and CDR2 is YYDKDF in the germline V gene (reference sequence). V was trimmed by 5 bases and J by 5 bases, leaving 12 bases between them. The CDR3 has 13 amino acids. The CDR3 region is CATSAHPGTEAFF. Here the CDR3 DNA reads TGTGCCACCAGCGCCCACCCAGGGACTGAAGCTTTCTTT.

This sequence joins TRBV27 and TRBJ1-1, with TRBD1 identical over 7 bases. CDR1 MNHEY and CDR2 SMNVEV come from the germline V gene (reference sequence). J was trimmed by 3 bases and V by 0 bases; bases with no gene match: 4. CDR3 size: 15 residues. The CDR3 DNA follows: TGTGCCAGCAGTTTATCGGGCAGGGGGTACACTGAAGCTTTCTTT. It yields the protein CASSLSGRGYTEAFF.

This clone was seen only once. This chain links TRBV12-3 or TRBV12-4 with TRBJ2-5; 9 nucleotides agree with TRBD1. CDR3 length equals 13 residues. V was pared by 6 bases and J by 4 bases, with 3 bases of the junction left unmatched. The CDR3 loop reads CASRQGAGETQYF. CDR3 DNA sequence: TGTGCCAGCAGACAGGGGGCTGGAGAGACCCAGTACTTC.